A selection of T cell receptor beta chains follows, all from one sample in a study of graft-versus-host responses after intestinal transplantation. The method was immunoSEQ multiplex PCR; TCRdb's version includes in-frame clones alone and lacks a portion of them. The sample contains over 100,000 clones, roughly 96% of which appear only once. The antigens for these receptors are not known. Specimen: unstimulated CD8+ T cells sorted from spleen or lymph node cells, collected before intestinal transplant. Every receptor here comes from a human donor who received an intestinal transplant. The CDR3 runs from the conserved cysteine through the conserved F or W. Each record gives: V gene, J gene, D gene, CDR3 protein, CDR3 DNA. A D gene is named only where the DNA matches it firmly.

>TRBV5-4|TRBJ1-6|-
CASSTQGLGLNSPLHF
TGTGCCAGCAGCACGCAAGGGTTGGGGCTTAATTCACCCCTCCACTTT
>TRBV9|TRBJ2-3|TRBD2
CASSVLAGGAPSTDTQYF
TGTGCCAGCAGCGTTTTAGCGGGAGGAGCCCCTAGCACAGATACGCAGTATTTT
>TRBV2|TRBJ2-3|TRBD2
CASRLWTSGIPPDTQYF
TGTGCCAGCAGACTATGGACTAGCGGGATCCCCCCAGATACGCAGTATTTT
>TRBV29-1|TRBJ2-1|-
CSVSKTDSPGWNEQFF
TGCAGCGTTTCAAAAACGGACAGTCCCGGTTGGAATGAGCAGTTCTTC
>TRBV9|TRBJ1-1|TRBD1
CASSLPGQGLSTEAFF
TGTGCCAGCAGCTTACCGGGACAGGGTTTGAGCACTGAAGCTTTCTTT
>TRBV4-3|TRBJ2-2|TRBD2
CASSQGATGGIGELFF
TGCGCCAGCAGCCAAGGCGCTACGGGGGGAATAGGGGAGCTGTTTTTT
>TRBV27|TRBJ2-1|TRBD2
CASSEKRGYNEQFF
TGTGCCAGCAGCGAAAAGCGGGGATACAATGAGCAGTTCTTC
>TRBV28|TRBJ2-1|TRBD1
CASSSLKMTGDEQFF
TGTGCCAGCAGTTCCCTAAAAATGACAGGGGATGAGCAGTTCTTC
>TRBV5-1|TRBJ2-1|TRBD2
CASSLREGINNEQFF
TGCGCCAGCAGCTTGAGGGAGGGAATCAACAATGAGCAGTTCTTC
>TRBV7-2|TRBJ2-1|-
CASSLGSDEQFF
TGTGCCAGCAGCTTAGGTAGCGATGAGCAGTTCTTC
>TRBV29-1|TRBJ2-3|-
CSLGPNTDTQYF
TGCAGCCTGGGACCTAACACAGATACGCAGTATTTT